The T cell receptor (beta chain) described here comes from a study of Graves' ophthalmopathy and Graves' hyperthyroidism. This clonotype came up many times. An end of the junction does not agree with germline; a read error may underlie this. The TCR beta CDR3 regions underwent amplification from RNA transcripts. The library came from an HTBI-primed first-round RT-PCR and a second-round multiplex PCR. One entry per CDR3 protein results from TCRdb running MiXCR on the multiplex PCR reads. The sample lists 200,000 to 250,000 distinct CDR3 sequences, roughly 27% occurring once. CDR1 is SGHRS, CDR2 YFSETQ, per germline. The CDR3 extends over 13 amino acids.

The sequence derives from a man aged 50-59 years with Graves' ophthalmopathy. V usage is TRBV5-1 and J usage is TRBJ1-5; D ambiguous. The sequencing sample was made of peripheral blood. The CDR3 coding sequence is TGTGCCAGCAGTTTAGGGAGCAATCAGCCCCAGCATTTT. Encoded protein: CASSLGSNQPQHF.